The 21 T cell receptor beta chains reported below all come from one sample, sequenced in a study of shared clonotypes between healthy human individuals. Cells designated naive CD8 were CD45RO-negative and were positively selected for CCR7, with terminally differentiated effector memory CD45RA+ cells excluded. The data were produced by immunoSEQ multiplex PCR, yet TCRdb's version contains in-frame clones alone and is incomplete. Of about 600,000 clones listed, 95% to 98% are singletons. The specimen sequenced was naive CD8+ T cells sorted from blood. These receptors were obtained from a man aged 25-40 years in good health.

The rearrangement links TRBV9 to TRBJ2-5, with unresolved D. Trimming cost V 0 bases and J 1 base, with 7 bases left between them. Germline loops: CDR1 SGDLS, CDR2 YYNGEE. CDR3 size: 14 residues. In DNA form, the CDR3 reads TGTGCCAGCAGCGTAGAAGGAGCCCAAGAGACCCAGTACTTC. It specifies CASSVEGAQETQYF.

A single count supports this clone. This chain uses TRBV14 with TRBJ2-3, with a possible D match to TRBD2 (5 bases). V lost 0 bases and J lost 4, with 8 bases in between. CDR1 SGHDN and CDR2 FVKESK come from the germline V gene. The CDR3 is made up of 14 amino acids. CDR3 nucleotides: TGTGCCAGCAGCCAAGAGGTTAGCGCAGATACGCAGTATTTT. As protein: CASSQEVSADTQYF.

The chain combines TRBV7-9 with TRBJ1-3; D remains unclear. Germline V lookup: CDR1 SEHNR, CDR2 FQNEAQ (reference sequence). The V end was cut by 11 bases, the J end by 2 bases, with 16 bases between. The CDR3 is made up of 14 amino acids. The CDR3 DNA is TGTGCCCCCCGGAGGGCCACAGCTGGAAACACCATATATTTT. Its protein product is CAPRRATAGNTIYF.

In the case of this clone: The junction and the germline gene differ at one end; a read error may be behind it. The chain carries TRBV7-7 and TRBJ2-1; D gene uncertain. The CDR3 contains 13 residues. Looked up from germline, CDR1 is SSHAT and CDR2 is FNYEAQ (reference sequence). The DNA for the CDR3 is TGTGCTAGCAGCTTAGCTGCGGCGAATGAGCAGTTCTTC. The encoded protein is CASSLAAANEQFF.

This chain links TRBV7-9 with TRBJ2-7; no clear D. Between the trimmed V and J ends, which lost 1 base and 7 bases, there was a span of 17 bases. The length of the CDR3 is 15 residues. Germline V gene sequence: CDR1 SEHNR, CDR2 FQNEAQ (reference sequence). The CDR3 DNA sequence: TGTGCCAGCAGCTTAGGGGTGGGCCTGGCTACGGAGCAGTACTTC. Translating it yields CASSLGVGLATEQYF.

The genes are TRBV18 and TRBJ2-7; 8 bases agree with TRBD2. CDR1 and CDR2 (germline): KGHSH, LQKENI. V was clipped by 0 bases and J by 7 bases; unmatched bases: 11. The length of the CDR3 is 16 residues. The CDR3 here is CASSPPFAGGSFEQYF. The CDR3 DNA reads TGTGCCAGCTCACCACCTTTTGCGGGAGGTTCGTTTGAGCAGTACTTC.

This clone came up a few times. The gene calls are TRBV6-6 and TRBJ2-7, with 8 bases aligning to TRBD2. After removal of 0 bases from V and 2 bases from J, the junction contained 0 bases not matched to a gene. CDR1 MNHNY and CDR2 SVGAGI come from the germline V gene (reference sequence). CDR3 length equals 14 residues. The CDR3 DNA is TGTGCCAGCAGTTACTCGACTAGCGCCTACGAGCAGTACTTC. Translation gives CASSYSTSAYEQYF.

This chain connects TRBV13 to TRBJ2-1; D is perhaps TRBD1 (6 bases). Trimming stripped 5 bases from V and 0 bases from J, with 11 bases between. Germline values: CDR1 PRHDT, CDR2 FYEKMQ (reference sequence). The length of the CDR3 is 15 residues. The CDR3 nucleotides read TGTGCCAGCAGCCCCGGACAGAGCTCCTACAATGAGCAGTTCTTC. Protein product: CASSPGQSSYNEQFF.

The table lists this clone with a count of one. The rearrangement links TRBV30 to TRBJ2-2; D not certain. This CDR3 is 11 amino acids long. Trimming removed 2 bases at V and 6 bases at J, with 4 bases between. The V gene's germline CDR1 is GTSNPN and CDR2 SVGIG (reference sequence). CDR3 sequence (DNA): TGTGCCTGGAGTTTTCCCGGGGAGCTGTTTTTT. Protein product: CAWSFPGELFF.

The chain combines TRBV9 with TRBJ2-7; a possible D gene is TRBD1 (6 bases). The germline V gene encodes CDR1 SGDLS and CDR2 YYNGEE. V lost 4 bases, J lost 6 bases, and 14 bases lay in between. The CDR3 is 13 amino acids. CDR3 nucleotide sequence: TGTGCCAGCAGCCAGCTTCAGGGGTCCGAGCAGTACTTC. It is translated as CASSQLQGSEQYF.

CDR3 in amino acids: CASSSGTSYNEQFF. The CDR3 nucleotides read TGCGCCAGCAGCTCCGGGACTTCCTACAATGAGCAGTTCTTC. V is TRBV4-1 and J is TRBJ2-1; D is perhaps TRBD2 (6 bases). V lost 5 bases and J 1 base, leaving 9 bases between the germline ends. This CDR3 has 14 residues. Germline lookup yields CDR1 MGHRA and CDR2 YSYEKL.

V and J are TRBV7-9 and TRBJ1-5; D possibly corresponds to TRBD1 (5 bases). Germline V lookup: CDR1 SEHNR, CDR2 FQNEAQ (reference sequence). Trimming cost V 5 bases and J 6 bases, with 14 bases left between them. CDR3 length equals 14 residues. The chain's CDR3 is CASSPHLGGQPQHF. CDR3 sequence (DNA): TGTGCCAGCAGCCCGCACTTGGGGGGTCAGCCCCAGCATTTT.

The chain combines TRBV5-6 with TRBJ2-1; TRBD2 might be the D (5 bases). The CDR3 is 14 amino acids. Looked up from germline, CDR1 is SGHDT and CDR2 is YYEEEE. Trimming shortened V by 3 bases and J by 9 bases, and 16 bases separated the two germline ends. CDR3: CASSWSREGSEQFF. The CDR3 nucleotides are TGTGCCAGCAGCTGGTCCCGTGAAGGGAGTGAGCAGTTCTTC.

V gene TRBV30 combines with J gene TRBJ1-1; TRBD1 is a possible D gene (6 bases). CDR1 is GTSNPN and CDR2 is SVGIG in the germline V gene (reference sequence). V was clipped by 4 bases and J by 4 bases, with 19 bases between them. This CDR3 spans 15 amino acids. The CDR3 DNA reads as TGTGCCTGGACCCGGGGTGAACCAGGGGCCACTGAAGCTTTCTTT. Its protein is CAWTRGEPGATEAFF. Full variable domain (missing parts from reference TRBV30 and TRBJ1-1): SQTIHQWPATLVQPVGSPLSLECTVEGTSNPNLYWYRQAAGRGLQLLFYSVGIGQISSEVPQNLSASRPQDRQFILSSKKLLLSDSGFYLCAWTRGEPGATEAFFGQGTRLTVV.

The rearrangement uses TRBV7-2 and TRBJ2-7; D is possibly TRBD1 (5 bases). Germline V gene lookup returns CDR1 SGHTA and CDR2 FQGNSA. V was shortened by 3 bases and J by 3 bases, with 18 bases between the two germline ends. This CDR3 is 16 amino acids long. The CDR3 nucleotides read TGTGCCAGCAGCTTGAATCAGGGTGAGGTTCTCTACGAGCAGTACTTC. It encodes CASSLNQGEVLYEQYF.

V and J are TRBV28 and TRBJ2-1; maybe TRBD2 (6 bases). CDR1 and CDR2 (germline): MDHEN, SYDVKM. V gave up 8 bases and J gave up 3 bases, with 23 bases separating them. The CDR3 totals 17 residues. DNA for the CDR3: TGTGCCAGCGGGGACTTATTAGGAGCCGGGAGCTACAATGAGCAGTTCTTC. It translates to CASGDLLGAGSYNEQFF.

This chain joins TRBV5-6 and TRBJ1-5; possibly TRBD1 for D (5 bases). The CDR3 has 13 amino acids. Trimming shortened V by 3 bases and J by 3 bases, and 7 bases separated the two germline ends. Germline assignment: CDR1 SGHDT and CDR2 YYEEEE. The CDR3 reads CASSYGTNQPQHF. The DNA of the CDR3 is TGTGCCAGCAGCTATGGGACCAATCAGCCCCAGCATTTT.

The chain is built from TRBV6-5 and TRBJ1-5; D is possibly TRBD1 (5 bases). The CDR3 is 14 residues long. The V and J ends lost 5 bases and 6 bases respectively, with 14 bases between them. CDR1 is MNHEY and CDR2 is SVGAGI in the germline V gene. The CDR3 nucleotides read TGTGCCAGCAGTCTAATCCAGGGTTTTCAGCCCCAGCATTTT. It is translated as CASSLIQGFQPQHF.

CDR3: CASALTGGASSEKLFF. As DNA, the CDR3 is TGTGCCAGCGCCTTGACAGGGGGCGCTTCGAGTGAAAAACTGTTTTTT. The chain uses TRBV7-9 and TRBJ1-4; 10 positions agree with TRBD1. With 8 bases clipped from V and 7 bases from J, the junction kept 13 bases outside the gene matches. Germline V gene lookup returns CDR1 SEHNR and CDR2 FQNEAQ (reference sequence). The CDR3 spans 16 residues.

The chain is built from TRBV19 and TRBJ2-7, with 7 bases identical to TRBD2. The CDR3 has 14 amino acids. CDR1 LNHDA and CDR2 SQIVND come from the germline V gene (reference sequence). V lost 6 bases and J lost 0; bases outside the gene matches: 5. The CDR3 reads CASSLSGTSYEQYF. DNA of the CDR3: TGTGCCAGTAGCCTGAGCGGGACCTCCTACGAGCAGTACTTC. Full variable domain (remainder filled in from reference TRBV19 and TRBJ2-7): DGGITQSPKYLFRKEGQNVTLSCEQNLNHDAMYWYRQDPGQGLRLIYYSQIVNDFQKGDIAEGYSVSREKKESFPLTVTSAQKNPTAFYLCASSLSGTSYEQYFGPGTRLTVT.

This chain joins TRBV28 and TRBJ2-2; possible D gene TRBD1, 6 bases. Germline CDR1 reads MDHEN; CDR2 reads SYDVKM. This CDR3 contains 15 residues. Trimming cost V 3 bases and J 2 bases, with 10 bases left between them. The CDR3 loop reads CASSFRTDNTGELFF. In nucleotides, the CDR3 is TGTGCCAGCAGTTTCAGGACAGATAACACCGGGGAGCTGTTTTTT.